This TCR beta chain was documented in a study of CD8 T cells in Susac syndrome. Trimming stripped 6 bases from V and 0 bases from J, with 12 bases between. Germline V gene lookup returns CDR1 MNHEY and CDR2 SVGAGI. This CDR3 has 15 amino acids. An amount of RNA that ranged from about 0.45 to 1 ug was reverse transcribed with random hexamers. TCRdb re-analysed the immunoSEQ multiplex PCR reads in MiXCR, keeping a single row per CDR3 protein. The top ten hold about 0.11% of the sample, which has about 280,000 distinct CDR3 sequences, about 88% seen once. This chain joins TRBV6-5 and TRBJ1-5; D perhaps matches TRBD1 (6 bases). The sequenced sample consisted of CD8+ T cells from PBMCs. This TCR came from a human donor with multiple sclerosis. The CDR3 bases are TGTGCCAGCAGCCCGGGACACCGTAGCAATCAGCCCCAGCATTTT. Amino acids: CASSPGHRSNQPQHF.